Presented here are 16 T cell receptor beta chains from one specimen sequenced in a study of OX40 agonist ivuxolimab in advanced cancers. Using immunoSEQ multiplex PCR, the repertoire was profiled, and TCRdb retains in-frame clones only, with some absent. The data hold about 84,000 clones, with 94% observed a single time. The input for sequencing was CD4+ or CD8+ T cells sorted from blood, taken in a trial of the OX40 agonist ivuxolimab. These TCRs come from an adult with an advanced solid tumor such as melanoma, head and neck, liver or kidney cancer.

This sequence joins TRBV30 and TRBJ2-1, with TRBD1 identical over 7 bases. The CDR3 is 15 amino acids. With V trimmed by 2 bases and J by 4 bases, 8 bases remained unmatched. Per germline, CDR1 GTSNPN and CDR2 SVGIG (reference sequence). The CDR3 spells CAWSTPTGIYNEQFF. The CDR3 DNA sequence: TGTGCCTGGAGTACACCGACAGGGATATACAATGAGCAGTTCTTC.

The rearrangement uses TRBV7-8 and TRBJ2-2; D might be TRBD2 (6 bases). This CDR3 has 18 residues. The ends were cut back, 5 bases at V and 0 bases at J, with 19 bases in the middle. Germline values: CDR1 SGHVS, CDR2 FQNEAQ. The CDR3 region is CASSTPAGTTSNTGELFF. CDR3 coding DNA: TGTGCCAGCAGCACACCAGCGGGTACCACTTCGAACACCGGGGAGCTGTTTTTT.

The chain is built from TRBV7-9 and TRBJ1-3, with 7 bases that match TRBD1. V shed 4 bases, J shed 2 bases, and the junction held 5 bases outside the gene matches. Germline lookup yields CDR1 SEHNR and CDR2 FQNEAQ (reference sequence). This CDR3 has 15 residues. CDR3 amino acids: CASSSRDRTGNTIYF. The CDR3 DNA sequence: TGTGCCAGCAGCTCCCGGGACAGAACTGGAAACACCATATATTTT.

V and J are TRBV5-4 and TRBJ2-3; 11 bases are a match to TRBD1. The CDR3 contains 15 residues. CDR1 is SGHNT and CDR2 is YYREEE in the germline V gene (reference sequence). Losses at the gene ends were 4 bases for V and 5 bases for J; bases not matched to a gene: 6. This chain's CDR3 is CASSEDRGQEDTQYF. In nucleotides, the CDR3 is TGTGCCAGCAGCGAGGACAGGGGGCAGGAAGATACGCAGTATTTT. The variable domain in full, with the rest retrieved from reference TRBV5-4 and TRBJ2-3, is ETGVTQSPTHLIKTRGQQVTLRCSSQSGHNTVSWYQQALGQGPQFIFQYYREEENGRGNFPPRFSGLQFPNYSSELNVNALELDDSALYLCASSEDRGQEDTQYFGPGTRLTVL.

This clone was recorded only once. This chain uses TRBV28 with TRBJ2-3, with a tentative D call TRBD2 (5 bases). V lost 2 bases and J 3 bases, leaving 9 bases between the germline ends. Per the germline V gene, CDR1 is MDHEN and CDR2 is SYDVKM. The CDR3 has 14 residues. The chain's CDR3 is CASSLIGETDTQYF. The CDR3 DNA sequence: TGTGCCAGCAGTTTAATTGGGGAGACAGATACGCAGTATTTT. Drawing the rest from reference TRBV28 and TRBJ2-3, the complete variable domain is DVKVTQSSRYLVKRTGEKVFLECVQDMDHENMFWYRQDPGLGLRLIYFSYDVKMKEKGDIPEGYSVSREKKERFSLILESASTNQTSMYLCASSLIGETDTQYFGPGTRLTVL.

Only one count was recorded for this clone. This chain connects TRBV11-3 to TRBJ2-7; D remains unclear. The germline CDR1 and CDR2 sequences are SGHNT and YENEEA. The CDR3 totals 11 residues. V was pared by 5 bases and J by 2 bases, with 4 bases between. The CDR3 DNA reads TGTGCCAGCAGCACGACCTACGAGCAGTACTTC. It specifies CASSTTYEQYF.

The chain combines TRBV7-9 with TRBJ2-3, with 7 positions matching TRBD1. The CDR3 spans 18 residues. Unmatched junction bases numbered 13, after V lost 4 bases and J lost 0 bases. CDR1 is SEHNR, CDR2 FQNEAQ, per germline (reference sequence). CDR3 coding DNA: TGTGCCAGCAGCTCAACTACCCTAAAGGGGGCGAGCACAGATACGCAGTATTTT. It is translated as CASSSTTLKGASTDTQYF.

CDR3 DNA: TGCGCCAGCAGCCAAGGAAGTAGCGACCAAGAGACCCAGTACTTC. Amino acid sequence: CASSQGSSDQETQYF. The genes are TRBV4-1 and TRBJ2-5; possible D gene TRBD2, 5 bases. Trimming removed 1 base at V and 0 bases at J, with 9 bases between. This CDR3 contains 15 residues. Germline CDR1 and CDR2: MGHRA and YSYEKL.

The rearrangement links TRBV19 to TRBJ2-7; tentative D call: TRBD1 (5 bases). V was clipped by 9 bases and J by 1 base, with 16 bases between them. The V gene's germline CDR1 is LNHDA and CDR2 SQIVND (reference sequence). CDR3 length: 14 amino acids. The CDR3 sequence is CASQFRRGSYEQYF. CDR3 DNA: TGTGCCAGCCAGTTCCGAAGGGGATCCTACGAGCAGTACTTC.

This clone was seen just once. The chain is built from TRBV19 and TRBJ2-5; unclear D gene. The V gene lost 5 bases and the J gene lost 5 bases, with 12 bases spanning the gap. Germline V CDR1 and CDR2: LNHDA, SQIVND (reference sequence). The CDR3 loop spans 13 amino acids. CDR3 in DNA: TGTGCCAGTAGTCCCGACTTAGGGGAGACCCAGTACTTC. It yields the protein CASSPDLGETQYF.

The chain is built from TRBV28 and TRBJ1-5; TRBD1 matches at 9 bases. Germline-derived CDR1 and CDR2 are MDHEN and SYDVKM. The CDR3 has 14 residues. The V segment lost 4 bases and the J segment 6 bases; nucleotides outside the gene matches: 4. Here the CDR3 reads CASSSGTGFQPQHF. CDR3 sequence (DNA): TGTGCCAGCAGTTCCGGGACAGGGTTTCAGCCCCAGCATTTT.

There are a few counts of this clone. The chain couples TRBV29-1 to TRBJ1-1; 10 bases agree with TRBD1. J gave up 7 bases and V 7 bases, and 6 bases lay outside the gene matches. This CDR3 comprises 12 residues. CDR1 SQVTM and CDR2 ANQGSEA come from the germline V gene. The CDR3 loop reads CSAGTGAGEAFF. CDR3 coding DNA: TGCAGCGCCGGGACAGGGGCGGGTGAAGCTTTCTTT.

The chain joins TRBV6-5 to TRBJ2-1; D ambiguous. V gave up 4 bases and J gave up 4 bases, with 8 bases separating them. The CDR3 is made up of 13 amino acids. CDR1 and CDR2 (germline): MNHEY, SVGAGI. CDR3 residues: CASSLQPYNEQFF. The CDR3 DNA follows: TGTGCCAGCAGTTTACAGCCTTACAATGAGCAGTTCTTC.

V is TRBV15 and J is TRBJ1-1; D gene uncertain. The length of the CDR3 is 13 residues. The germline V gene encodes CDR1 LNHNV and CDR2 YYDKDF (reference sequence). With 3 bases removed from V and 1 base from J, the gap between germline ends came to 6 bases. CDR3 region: CATSSSTNTEAFF. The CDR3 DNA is TGTGCCACCAGCAGCAGTACGAACACTGAAGCTTTCTTT.

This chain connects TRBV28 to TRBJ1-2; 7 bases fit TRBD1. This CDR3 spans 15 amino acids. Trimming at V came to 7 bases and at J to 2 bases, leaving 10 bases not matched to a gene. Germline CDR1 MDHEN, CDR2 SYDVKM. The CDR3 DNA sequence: TGTGCCAGCACCCCATGGGGACAGCGGAACTATGGCTACACCTTC. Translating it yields CASTPWGQRNYGYTF.

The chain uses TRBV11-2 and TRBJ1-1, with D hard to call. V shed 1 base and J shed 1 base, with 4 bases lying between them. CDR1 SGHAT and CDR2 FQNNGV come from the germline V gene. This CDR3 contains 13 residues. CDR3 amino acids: CASSLAGNTEAFF. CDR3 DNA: TGTGCCAGCAGCTTAGCAGGGAACACTGAAGCTTTCTTT.